The 28 T cell receptor beta chains below were found in one sample sequenced in a study of blood T cell repertoires in COVID-19. Clones were read by immunoSEQ multiplex PCR, and TCRdb kept only the in-frame ones, dropping some. The sample lists hundreds of thousands of clones, 75% to 90% occurring once. Sequencing used PBMCs or T cells enriched from blood (not recorded which). Receptor source: a woman in her thirties or forties who had recovered from COVID-19.

The V and J genes are TRBV9 and TRBJ2-5; TRBD2 might be the D (6 bases). The V end was cut by 3 bases, the J end by 5 bases, with 17 bases between. The CDR3 loop spans 15 amino acids. Germline assignment: CDR1 SGDLS and CDR2 YYNGEE. The CDR3 protein is CASSARTFGGETQYF. The CDR3 coding sequence is TGTGCCAGCAGCGCGCGGACTTTTGGGGGGGAGACCCAGTACTTC.

The V gene is TRBV30, the J gene TRBJ2-7, with TRBD1 matching 9 bases. Germline V lookup: CDR1 GTSNPN, CDR2 SVGIG (reference sequence). This CDR3 contains 15 residues. V trimming: 2 bases; J trimming: 2 bases; junction bases outside the gene matches: 7. The CDR3 protein is CAWSIHGTGTYEQYF. For the CDR3, the DNA is TGTGCCTGGAGTATTCATGGGACAGGGACCTACGAGCAGTACTTC.

The chain joins TRBV6-5 to TRBJ1-2; D may be TRBD1 (5 bases). Germline-derived CDR1 and CDR2 are MNHEY and SVGAGI. V lost 2 bases, J lost 5 bases, and 18 bases lay in between. This CDR3 region has 16 residues. CDR3 DNA sequence: TGTGCCAGCAGTTACGGAGGGGATCGGGAGTTATATGGCTACACCTTC. Amino acids: CASSYGGDRELYGYTF.

V gene TRBV21-1 combines with J gene TRBJ2-3; the table's D call, TRBD2, was not checked against the DNA. TRBV21-1 is tagged as a pseudogene. The CDR3 spans 16 residues. As DNA, the CDR3 is TGTGCCAGCAGCAAAAAGGCTAGCGGGAGACAAAATACGCAGTATTTT. It is translated as CASSKKASGRQNTQYF.

The chain recombines TRBV18 with TRBJ1-1; 9 nucleotides match TRBD1. V gave up 1 base and J gave up 1 base; unmatched junction bases: 10. CDR3 length: 18 residues. Germline-derived CDR1 and CDR2 are KGHSH and LQKENI. DNA for the CDR3: TGTGCCAGCTCACCACGTCATCCTGGACAGGGGACGAACACTGAAGCTTTCTTT. It is translated as CASSPRHPGQGTNTEAFF.

The CDR3 DNA follows: TGCGCCAGCAGCTTGGAAAGCGGAGAGCAGTTCTTC. It specifies CASSLESGEQFF. The chain joins TRBV5-1 to TRBJ2-1, with D possibly matching TRBD2 (5 bases). The CDR3 extends over 12 amino acids. CDR1 is SGHRS and CDR2 is YFSETQ in the germline V gene. Between the trimmed V and J ends, which lost 0 bases and 10 bases, there was a span of 8 bases.

The chain uses TRBV30 and TRBJ2-1, with no clear D. Germline V gene sequence: CDR1 GTSNPN, CDR2 SVGIG (reference sequence). CDR3 length: 15 amino acids. Trimming stripped 2 bases from V and 7 bases from J, with 18 bases between. The CDR3 region has the DNA TGTGCCTGGAGTAACGGCGGTTCCCTAACTAATGAGCAGTTCTTC. Residues: CAWSNGGSLTNEQFF. The full variable domain, completed using reference TRBV30 and TRBJ2-1, is SQTIHQWPATLVQPVGSPLSLECTVEGTSNPNLYWYRQAAGRGLQLLFYSVGIGQISSEVPQNLSASRPQDRQFILSSKKLLLSDSGFYLCAWSNGGSLTNEQFFGPGTRLTVL.

The J gene is TRBJ1-1, the V gene TRBV10-3; possibly TRBD1 for D (5 bases). In germline, CDR1 is ENHRY, CDR2 SYGVKD. Trimming cost V 6 bases and J 1 base, with 12 bases left between them. The length of the CDR3 is 14 residues. In nucleotides, the CDR3 is TGTGCCATCAGGGCAGGGTCCCAGAACACTGAAGCTTTCTTT. Translating gives CAIRAGSQNTEAFF.

The sample holds a few counts of this clone. This chain links TRBV5-6 with TRBJ2-7, with 8 bases that match TRBD1. The CDR3 length is 14 residues. The germline V gene encodes CDR1 SGHDT and CDR2 YYEEEE. V lost 0 bases and J lost 5; bases outside the gene matches: 4. The CDR3 reads CASSLGRGRNEQYF. CDR3 DNA sequence: TGTGCCAGCAGCTTGGGCAGGGGGCGGAACGAGCAGTACTTC.

V gene TRBV27 combines with J gene TRBJ2-5; D possibly corresponds to TRBD2 (6 bases). Germline lookup yields CDR1 MNHEY and CDR2 SMNVEV (reference sequence). Trimming stripped 0 bases from V and 4 bases from J, with 12 bases between. The CDR3 is 15 amino acids. The CDR3 DNA is TGTGCCAGCAGTTTATCGGACCGCGGGGTAGAGACCCAGTACTTC. Translating gives CASSLSDRGVETQYF.

The chain is built from TRBV24-1 and TRBJ2-1, with D uncertain. Trimming took off 5 bases at V and 3 bases at J, with 7 bases between the two ends. The CDR3 contains 13 residues. Germline V CDR1 and CDR2: KGHDR, SFDVKD. The CDR3 coding sequence is TGTGCCACCAGTGGACATATCTACAATGAGCAGTTCTTC. Translated: CATSGHIYNEQFF.

The rearrangement joins TRBV6-5 to TRBJ1-5; 8 bases align to TRBD1. Trimming cost V 1 base and J 8 bases; bases outside gene matches: 4. From germline, CDR1 is MNHEY and CDR2 SVGAGI. This CDR3 is built from 14 residues. Written as DNA, the CDR3 is TGTGCCAGCAGTTACTGGCAGGGGGCTGAGCCCCAGCATTTT. This encodes CASSYWQGAEPQHF.

CDR3 DNA sequence: TGCGCCAGCAGCCCATGGACTAGCGGTCAAAGTACCAATGAGCAGTTCTTC. Protein: CASSPWTSGQSTNEQFF. The genes are TRBV5-1 and TRBJ2-1; 10 bases are shared with TRBD2. The germline CDR1 and CDR2 sequences are SGHRS and YFSETQ. This CDR3 is built from 17 residues. The V and J ends lost 4 bases and 6 bases, in that order; junction bases with no gene match: 13.

This chain joins TRBV27 and TRBJ2-5; 15 bases are shared with TRBD2. The CDR3 length is 19 residues. The germline CDR1 and CDR2 sequences are MNHEY and SMNVEV (reference sequence). V lost 4 bases and J lost 5; bases outside the gene matches: 14. CDR3 region: CASSSYGTSGGTLGETQYF. CDR3 DNA: TGTGCCAGCAGTTCTTATGGGACTAGCGGGGGGACCCTCGGGGAGACCCAGTACTTC.

The chain uses TRBV19 and TRBJ2-7; D not resolved. The ends were cut back, 0 bases at V and 7 bases at J, with 16 bases in the middle. Germline loops: CDR1 LNHDA, CDR2 SQIVND (reference sequence). The CDR3 has 15 amino acids. CDR3 bases: TGTGCCAGTAGTATAGATCCGGTCACTATCCAGGAGCAGTACTTC. Encoded protein: CASSIDPVTIQEQYF.

The chain carries TRBV3-1 (or the pseudogene TRBV3-2) and TRBJ2-2, with D possibly being TRBD2 (6 bases). Trimming stripped 0 bases from V and 6 bases from J, with 11 bases between. The CDR3 length is 15 residues. Germline CDR1 and CDR2: LGHDT and YNNKEL (reference sequence). CDR3 region: CASSQDASVAGELFF. The CDR3 coding sequence is TGTGCCAGCAGCCAAGACGCTAGCGTGGCCGGGGAGCTGTTTTTT.

This clone was counted only a few times. This chain uses TRBV9 with TRBJ1-1, with 7 positions matching TRBD1. Germline loops: CDR1 SGDLS, CDR2 YYNGEE. V dropped 3 bases and J dropped 5; count of bases not matched to a gene: 10. The CDR3 is 15 residues long. CDR3 protein: CASSGRQGVETEAFF. In DNA, the CDR3 is TGTGCCAGCAGCGGCCGACAGGGTGTGGAGACTGAAGCTTTCTTT.

CDR3: CATSRESGAYNEQFF. CDR3 bases: TGTGCCACCAGCAGAGAAAGCGGGGCCTACAATGAGCAGTTCTTC. The chain uses TRBV15 and TRBJ2-1; 7 nucleotides agree with TRBD2. V trimming: 0 bases; J trimming: 2 bases; junction bases outside the gene matches: 1. Germline loops: CDR1 LNHNV, CDR2 YYDKDF (reference sequence). The CDR3 is made up of 15 amino acids.

The V and J genes are TRBV7-9 and TRBJ1-2, with D unresolved. Trimming removed 6 bases from V and 7 bases from J, with 18 bases in between. The CDR3 totals 14 residues. Germline CDR1 reads SEHNR; CDR2 reads FQNEAQ (reference sequence). This chain's CDR3 is CASRHSAGPAGYTF. The DNA of the CDR3 is TGTGCCAGCAGACATAGCGCCGGGCCTGCTGGCTACACCTTC.

This chain connects TRBV9 to TRBJ2-1; no clear D. The CDR3 totals 13 residues. The V and J ends lost 0 bases and 7 bases respectively, with 8 bases between them. Germline V CDR1 and CDR2: SGDLS, YYNGEE. This CDR3 is CASSVAPLNEQFF. CDR3 DNA sequence: TGTGCCAGCAGCGTAGCCCCTTTGAATGAGCAGTTCTTC. Filled out from reference TRBV9 and TRBJ2-1, the complete variable domain reads DSGVTQTPKHLITATGQRVTLRCSPRSGDLSVYWYQQSLDQGLQFLIQYYNGEERAKGNILERFSAQQFPDLHSELNLSSLELGDSALYFCASSVAPLNEQFFGPGTRLTVL.

This clone was found once. The chain employs TRBV11-3 and TRBJ2-1, with D possibly TRBD1 on 5 matching bases. The CDR3 is 15 amino acids. From germline, CDR1 is SGHNT and CDR2 YENEEA. Trimming pared 5 bases from V and 8 bases from J, leaving 19 bases between. CDR3: CASSLQGVLGDEQFF. CDR3 DNA sequence: TGTGCCAGCAGCCTCCAGGGTGTGCTAGGGGATGAGCAGTTCTTC.

CDR3 protein: CATSGSRGSLGNNEQFF. The CDR3, as DNA: TGTGCCACCAGTGGCTCCAGGGGGTCCCTTGGGAACAATGAGCAGTTCTTC. The chain recombines TRBV24-1 with TRBJ2-1, with 7 bases that match TRBD1. V trimming: 5 bases; J trimming: 5 bases; junction bases outside the gene matches: 14. Germline V gene lookup returns CDR1 KGHDR and CDR2 SFDVKD. The CDR3 length is 17 residues.

The rearrangement joins TRBV4-2 to TRBJ2-2; unclear D gene. The V and J ends lost 3 bases and 3 bases respectively, with 2 bases between them. Looked up from germline, CDR1 is LGHNA and CDR2 is YNFKEQ. This CDR3 is built from 12 residues. As DNA, the CDR3 is TGTGCCAGCAGCCACGACACCGGGGAGCTGTTTTTT. It specifies CASSHDTGELFF.

The chain is built from TRBV11-3 and TRBJ2-5; maybe TRBD1 (6 bases). V shed 1 base and J shed 6 bases, with 21 bases lying between them. This CDR3 comprises 17 residues. Germline values: CDR1 SGHNT, CDR2 YENEEA. DNA of the CDR3: TGTGCCAGCAGCTTAGTGTCTAACGGACAGCAAGGGCAGACCCAGTACTTC. Translating gives CASSLVSNGQQGQTQYF.

CDR3 bases: TGTGCCAGCAGTTACGGACAGGGAAGAGAGACCCAGTACTTC. Translating gives CASSYGQGRETQYF. The chain recombines TRBV11-3 with TRBJ2-5; 8 nucleotides agree with TRBD1. CDR3 length: 14 amino acids. Looked up from germline, CDR1 is SGHNT and CDR2 is YENEEA. V lost 6 bases to trimming and J lost 4 bases; unmatched junction nucleotides: 7.

The J gene is TRBJ1-4, the V gene TRBV7-9; 7 bases fit TRBD1. The CDR3 is 14 amino acids. Unmatched junction bases numbered 9, after V lost 4 bases and J lost 10 bases. The germline CDR1 and CDR2 sequences are SEHNR and FQNEAQ (reference sequence). The CDR3 DNA is TGTGCCAGCAGCTCACAGGGGATCAGTAGAAAACTGTTTTTT. It yields the protein CASSSQGISRKLFF.

The chain is built from TRBV7-9 and TRBJ2-7; tentative D call: TRBD1 (6 bases). The CDR3 is 13 amino acids. Trimming stripped 5 bases from V and 2 bases from J, with 10 bases between. Germline V CDR1 and CDR2: SEHNR, FQNEAQ (reference sequence). Written as DNA, the CDR3 is TGTGCCAGCAGCGGGACATCAGCCTACGAGCAGTACTTC. It codes for CASSGTSAYEQYF.

CDR3 sequence (DNA): TGTGCCAGCAGTCCAGGGGGCGTGGGGCAAGAGACCCAGTACTTC. Its translation: CASSPGGVGQETQYF. The V call is TRBV28, the J call TRBJ2-5; TRBD1 agrees at 8 bases. J lost 2 bases, V lost 5 bases, and 7 bases had no gene match. Looked up from germline, CDR1 is MDHEN and CDR2 is SYDVKM. The CDR3 totals 15 residues.